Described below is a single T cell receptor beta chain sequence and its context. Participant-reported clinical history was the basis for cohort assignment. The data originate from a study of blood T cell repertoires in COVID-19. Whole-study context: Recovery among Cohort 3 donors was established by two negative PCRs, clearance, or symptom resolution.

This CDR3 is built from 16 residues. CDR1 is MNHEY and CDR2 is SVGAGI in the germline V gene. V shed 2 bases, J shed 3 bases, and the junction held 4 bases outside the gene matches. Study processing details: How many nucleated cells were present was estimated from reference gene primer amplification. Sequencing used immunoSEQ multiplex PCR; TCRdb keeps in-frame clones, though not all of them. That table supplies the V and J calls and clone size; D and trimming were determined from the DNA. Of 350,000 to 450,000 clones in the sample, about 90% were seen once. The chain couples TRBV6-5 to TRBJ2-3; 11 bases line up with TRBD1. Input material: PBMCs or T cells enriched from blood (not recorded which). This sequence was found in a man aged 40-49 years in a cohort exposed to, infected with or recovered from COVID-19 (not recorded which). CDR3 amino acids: CASSYRGTGGTDTQYF. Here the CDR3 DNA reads TGTGCCAGCAGTTACCGTGGGACAGGGGGAACAGATACGCAGTATTTT.